Listed below are T cell receptor beta chains from one sample, sequenced in a study of cytomegalovirus exposure and HLA in healthy donors. Profiled with immunoSEQ multiplex PCR; TCRdb holds only in-frame clones, not every one. Its table lists nearly 200,000 clones. Sequenced sample: PBMCs. The receptors come from a boy under 18 in good health and CMV-seronegative. Both conserved end residues are part of each CDR3. The order of the fields is J gene, V gene, D gene, CDR3 protein, CDR3 DNA. A D gene is named only where the DNA matches it firmly.

j_call: TRBJ2-7
v_call: TRBV5-4
d_call: NA
cdr3_aa: CASSLESYPYEQYF
cdr3_nt: TGTGCCAGCAGCTTGGAGAGTTATCCCTACGAGCAGTACTTC

j_call: TRBJ2-1
v_call: TRBV11-2
d_call: TRBD2
cdr3_aa: CASSLVRGSGGYNEQFF
cdr3_nt: TGTGCCAGCAGCTTAGTGAGAGGTAGCGGGGGGTACAATGAGCAGTTCTTC

j_call: TRBJ1-2
v_call: TRBV11-2
d_call: NA
cdr3_aa: CASSNDGPYGYTF
cdr3_nt: TGTGCCAGCAGCAACGATGGGCCATATGGCTACACCTTC

j_call: TRBJ2-2
v_call: TRBV7-3
d_call: TRBD1
cdr3_aa: CASSPQGGDTGELFF
cdr3_nt: TGTGCCAGCAGCCCACAGGGGGGAGACACCGGGGAGCTGTTTTTT

j_call: TRBJ2-7
v_call: TRBV6-5
d_call: NA
cdr3_aa: CASSYHQGSYEQYF
cdr3_nt: TGTGCCAGCAGTTATCACCAGGGGTCCTACGAGCAGTACTTC

j_call: TRBJ1-1
v_call: TRBV19
d_call: NA
cdr3_aa: CASSPSGTLKNTEAFF
cdr3_nt: TGTGCCAGTAGTCCCTCCGGGACACTAAAAAACACTGAAGCTTTCTTT

j_call: TRBJ2-3
v_call: TRBV18
d_call: NA
cdr3_aa: CASSPAGTDTQYF
cdr3_nt: TGTGCCAGCTCTCCAGCGGGCACAGATACGCAGTATTTT

j_call: TRBJ2-3
v_call: TRBV4-1
d_call: NA
cdr3_aa: CASSPMKGPGTDTQYF
cdr3_nt: TGCGCCAGCAGCCCCATGAAGGGCCCAGGGACAGATACGCAGTATTTT

j_call: TRBJ1-5
v_call: TRBV7-2
d_call: NA
cdr3_aa: CASSSQVNQPQHF
cdr3_nt: TGTGCCAGCAGCTCCCAGGTCAATCAGCCCCAGCATTTT

j_call: TRBJ2-7
v_call: TRBV11-2
d_call: TRBD1
cdr3_aa: CASSLGQVASYEQYF
cdr3_nt: TGTGCCAGCAGCTTGGGACAGGTGGCGTCCTACGAGCAGTACTTC